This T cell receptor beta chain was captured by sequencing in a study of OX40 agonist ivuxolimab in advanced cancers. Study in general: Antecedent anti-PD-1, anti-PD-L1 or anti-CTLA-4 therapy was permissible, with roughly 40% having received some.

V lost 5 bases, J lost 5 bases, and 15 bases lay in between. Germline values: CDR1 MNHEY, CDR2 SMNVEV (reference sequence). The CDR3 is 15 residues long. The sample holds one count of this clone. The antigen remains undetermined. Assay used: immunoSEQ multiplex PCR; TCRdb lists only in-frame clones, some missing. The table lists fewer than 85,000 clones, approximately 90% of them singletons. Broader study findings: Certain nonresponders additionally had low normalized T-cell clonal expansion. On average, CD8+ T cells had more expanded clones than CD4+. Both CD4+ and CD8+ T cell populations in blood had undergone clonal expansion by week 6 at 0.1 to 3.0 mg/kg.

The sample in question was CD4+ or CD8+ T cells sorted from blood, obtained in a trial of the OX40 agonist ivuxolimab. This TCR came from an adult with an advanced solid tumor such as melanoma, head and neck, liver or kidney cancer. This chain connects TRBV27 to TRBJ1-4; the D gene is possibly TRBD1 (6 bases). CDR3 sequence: CASSSNRVGNEKLFF. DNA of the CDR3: TGTGCCAGCAGTAGTAACAGGGTGGGAAATGAAAAACTGTTTTTT.